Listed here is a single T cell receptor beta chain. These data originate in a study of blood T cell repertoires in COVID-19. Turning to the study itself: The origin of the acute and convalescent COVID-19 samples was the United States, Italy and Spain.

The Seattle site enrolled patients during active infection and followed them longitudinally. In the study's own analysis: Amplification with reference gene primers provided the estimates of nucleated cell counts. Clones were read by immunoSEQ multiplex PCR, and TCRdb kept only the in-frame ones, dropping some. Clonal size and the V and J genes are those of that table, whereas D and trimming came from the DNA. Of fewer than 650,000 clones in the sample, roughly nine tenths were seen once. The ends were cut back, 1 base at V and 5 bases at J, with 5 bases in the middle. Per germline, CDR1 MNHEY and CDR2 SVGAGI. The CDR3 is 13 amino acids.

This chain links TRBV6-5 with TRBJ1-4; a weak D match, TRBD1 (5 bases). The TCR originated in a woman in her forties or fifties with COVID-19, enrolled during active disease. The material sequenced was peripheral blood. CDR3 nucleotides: TGTGCCAGCAGTTACTACAGGAATGAAAAACTGTTTTTT. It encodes CASSYYRNEKLFF.